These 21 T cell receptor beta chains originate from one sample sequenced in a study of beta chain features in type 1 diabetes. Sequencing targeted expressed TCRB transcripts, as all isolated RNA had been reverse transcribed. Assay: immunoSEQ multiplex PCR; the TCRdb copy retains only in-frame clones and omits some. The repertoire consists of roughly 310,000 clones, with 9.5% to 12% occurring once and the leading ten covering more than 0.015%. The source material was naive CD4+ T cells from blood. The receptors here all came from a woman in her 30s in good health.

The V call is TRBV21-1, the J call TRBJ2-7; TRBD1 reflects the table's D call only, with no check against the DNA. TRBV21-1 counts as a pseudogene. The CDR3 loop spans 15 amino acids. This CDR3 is CASSKVTQGRDEQYF. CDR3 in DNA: TGTGCCAGCAGCAAAGTAACCCAGGGCAGGGACGAGCAGTACTTC.

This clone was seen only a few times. The CDR3 DNA reads TGTGCCAGCAGTGACGGGACAGCGAACGTCTATGGCTACACCTTC. It translates to CASSDGTANVYGYTF. The chain carries TRBV6-4 and TRBJ1-2, with 7 nucleotides matching TRBD1. Germline trimming cut 2 bases from V and 4 bases from J; bases unmatched to any gene: 7. From germline, CDR1 is MRHNA and CDR2 SNTAGT. CDR3 size: 15 residues.

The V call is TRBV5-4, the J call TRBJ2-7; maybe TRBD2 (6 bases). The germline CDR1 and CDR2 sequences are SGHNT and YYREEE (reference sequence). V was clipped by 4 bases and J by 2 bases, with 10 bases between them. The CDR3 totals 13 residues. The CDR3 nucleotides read TGTGCCAGCAGCCCCGGGGGAACCTACGAGCAGTACTTC. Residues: CASSPGGTYEQYF.

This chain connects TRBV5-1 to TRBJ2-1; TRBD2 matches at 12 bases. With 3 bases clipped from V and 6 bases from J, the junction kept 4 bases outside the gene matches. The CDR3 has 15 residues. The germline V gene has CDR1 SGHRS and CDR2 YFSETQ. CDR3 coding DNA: TGCGCCAGCAGCTCAAGACTAGCGGGAGTCAATGAGCAGTTCTTC. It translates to CASSSRLAGVNEQFF.

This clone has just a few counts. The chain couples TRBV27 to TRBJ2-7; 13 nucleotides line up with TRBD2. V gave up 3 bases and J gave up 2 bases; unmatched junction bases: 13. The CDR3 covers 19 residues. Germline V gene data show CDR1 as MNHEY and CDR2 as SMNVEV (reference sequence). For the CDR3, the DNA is TGTGCCAGCAGTTTGTTACTCCCCATTACTAGCGGGAGGGCCTACGAGCAGTACTTC. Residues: CASSLLLPITSGRAYEQYF.

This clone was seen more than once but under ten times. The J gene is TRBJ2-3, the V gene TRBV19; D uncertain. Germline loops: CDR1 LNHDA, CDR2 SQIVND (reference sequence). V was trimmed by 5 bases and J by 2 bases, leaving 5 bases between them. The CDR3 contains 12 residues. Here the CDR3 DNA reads TGTGCCAGTAGTCCAGACACAGATACGCAGTATTTT. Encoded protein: CASSPDTDTQYF.

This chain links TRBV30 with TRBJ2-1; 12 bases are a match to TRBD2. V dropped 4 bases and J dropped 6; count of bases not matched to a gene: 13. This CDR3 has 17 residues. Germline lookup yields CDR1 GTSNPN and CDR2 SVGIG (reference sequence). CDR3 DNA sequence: TGTGCCTGGACCGGGACTAGCGGGTTAGGGGTGAGCAATGAGCAGTTCTTC. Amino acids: CAWTGTSGLGVSNEQFF.

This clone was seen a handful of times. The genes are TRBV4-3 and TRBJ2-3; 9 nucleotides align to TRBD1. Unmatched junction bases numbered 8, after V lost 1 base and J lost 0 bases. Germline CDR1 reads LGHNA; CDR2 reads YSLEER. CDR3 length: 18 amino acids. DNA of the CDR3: TGCGCCAGCAGCCAAGGTTGGGGGACAGGGATTAGCACAGATACGCAGTATTTT. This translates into CASSQGWGTGISTDTQYF.

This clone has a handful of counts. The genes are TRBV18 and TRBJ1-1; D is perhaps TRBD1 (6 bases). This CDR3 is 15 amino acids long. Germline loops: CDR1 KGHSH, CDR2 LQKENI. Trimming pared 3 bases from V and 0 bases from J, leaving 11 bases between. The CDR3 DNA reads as TGTGCCAGCTCACCCGACAGGAACATGAACACTGAAGCTTTCTTT. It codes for CASSPDRNMNTEAFF.

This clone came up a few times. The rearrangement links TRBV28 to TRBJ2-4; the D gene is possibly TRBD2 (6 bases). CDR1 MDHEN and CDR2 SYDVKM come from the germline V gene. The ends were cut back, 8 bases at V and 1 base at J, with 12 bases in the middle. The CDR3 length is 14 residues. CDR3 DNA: TGTGCCAGCGTGGTTCGGGGGGCCAAAAACATTCAGTACTTC. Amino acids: CASVVRGAKNIQYF.

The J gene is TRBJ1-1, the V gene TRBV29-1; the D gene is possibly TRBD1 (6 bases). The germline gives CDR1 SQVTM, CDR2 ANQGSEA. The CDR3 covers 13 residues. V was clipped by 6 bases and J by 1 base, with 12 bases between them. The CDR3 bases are TGCAGCGTCACGGGACATGAGAACACTGAAGCTTTCTTT. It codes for CSVTGHENTEAFF.

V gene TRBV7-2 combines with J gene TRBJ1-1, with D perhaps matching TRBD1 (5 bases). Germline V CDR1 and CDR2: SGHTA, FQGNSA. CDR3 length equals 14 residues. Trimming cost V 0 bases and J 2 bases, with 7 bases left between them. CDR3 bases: TGTGCCAGCAGCTTAGCAGGGGAAAACACTGAAGCTTTCTTT. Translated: CASSLAGENTEAFF. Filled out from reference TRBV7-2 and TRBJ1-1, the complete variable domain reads GAGVSQSPSNKVTEKGKDVELRCDPISGHTALYWYRQSLGQGLEFLIYFQGNSAPDKSGLPSDRFSAERTGGSVSTLTIQRTQQEDSAVYLCASSLAGENTEAFFGQGTRLTVV.

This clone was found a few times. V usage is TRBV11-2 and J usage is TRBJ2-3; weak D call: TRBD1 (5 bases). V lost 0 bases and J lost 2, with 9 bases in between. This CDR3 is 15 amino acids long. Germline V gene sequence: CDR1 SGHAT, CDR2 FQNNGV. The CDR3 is CASSLDLTATDTQYF. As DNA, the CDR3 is TGTGCCAGCAGCTTAGATCTGACAGCCACAGATACGCAGTATTTT.

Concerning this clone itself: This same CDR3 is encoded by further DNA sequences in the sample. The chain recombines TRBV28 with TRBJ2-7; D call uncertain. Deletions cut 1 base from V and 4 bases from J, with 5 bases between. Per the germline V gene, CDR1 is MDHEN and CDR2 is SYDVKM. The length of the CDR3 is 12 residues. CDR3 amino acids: CASSLSGYEQYF. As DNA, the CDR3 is TGTGCCAGCAGTTTATCAGGTTACGAGCAGTACTTC.

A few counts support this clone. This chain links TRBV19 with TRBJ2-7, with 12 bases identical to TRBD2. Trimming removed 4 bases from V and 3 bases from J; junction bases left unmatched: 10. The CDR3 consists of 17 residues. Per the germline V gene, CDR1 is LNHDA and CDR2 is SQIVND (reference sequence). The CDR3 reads CASSKEGGLAGIYEQYF. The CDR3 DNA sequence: TGTGCCAGTAGTAAAGAGGGTGGACTAGCGGGAATCTACGAGCAGTACTTC. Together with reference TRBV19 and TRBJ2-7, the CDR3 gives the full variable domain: DGGITQSPKYLFRKEGQNVTLSCEQNLNHDAMYWYRQDPGQGLRLIYYSQIVNDFQKGDIAEGYSVSREKKESFPLTVTSAQKNPTAFYLCASSKEGGLAGIYEQYFGPGTRLTVT.

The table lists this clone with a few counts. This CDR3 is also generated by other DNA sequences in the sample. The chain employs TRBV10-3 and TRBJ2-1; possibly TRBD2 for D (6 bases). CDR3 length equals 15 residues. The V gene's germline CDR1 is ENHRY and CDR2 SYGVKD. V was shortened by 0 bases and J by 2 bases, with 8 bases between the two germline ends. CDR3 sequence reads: CAISESGGTYNEQFF. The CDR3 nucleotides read TGTGCCATCAGTGAGTCAGGCGGGACCTACAATGAGCAGTTCTTC.

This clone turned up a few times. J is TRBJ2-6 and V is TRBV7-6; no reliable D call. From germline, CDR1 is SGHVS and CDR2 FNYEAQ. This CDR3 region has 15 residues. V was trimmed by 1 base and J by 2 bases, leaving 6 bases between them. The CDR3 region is CASSLGPTGANVLTF. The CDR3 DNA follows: TGTGCCAGCAGCTTAGGGCCGACTGGGGCCAACGTCCTGACTTTC.

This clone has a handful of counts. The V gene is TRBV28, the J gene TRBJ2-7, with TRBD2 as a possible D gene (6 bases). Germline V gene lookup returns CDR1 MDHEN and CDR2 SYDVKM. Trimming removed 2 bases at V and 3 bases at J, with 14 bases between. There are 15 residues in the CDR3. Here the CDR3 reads CASSLPDARGYEQYF. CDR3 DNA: TGTGCCAGCAGTTTACCTGACGCGCGGGGCTACGAGCAGTACTTC.

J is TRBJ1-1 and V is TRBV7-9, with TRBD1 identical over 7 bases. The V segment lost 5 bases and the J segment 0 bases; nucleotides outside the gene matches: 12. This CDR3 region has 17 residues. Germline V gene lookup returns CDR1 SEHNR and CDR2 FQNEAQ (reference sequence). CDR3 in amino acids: CASSPQVPDRMNTEAFF. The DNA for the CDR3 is TGTGCCAGCAGCCCCCAGGTCCCGGACAGGATGAACACTGAAGCTTTCTTT.

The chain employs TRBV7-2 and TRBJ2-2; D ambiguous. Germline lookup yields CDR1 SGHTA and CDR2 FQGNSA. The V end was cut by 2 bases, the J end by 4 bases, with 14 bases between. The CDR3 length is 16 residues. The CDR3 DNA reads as TGTGCCAGCAGCTTATCTGGAATACAGAGCACCGGGGAGCTGTTTTTT. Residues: CASSLSGIQSTGELFF.

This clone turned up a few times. In DNA form, the CDR3 reads TGTGCCAGCAGCTTAGGGGGAGTAGAGACCCAGTACTTC. Translating it yields CASSLGGVETQYF. The chain combines TRBV7-9 with TRBJ2-5; maybe TRBD2 (5 bases). Germline CDR1 reads SEHNR; CDR2 reads FQNEAQ (reference sequence). Trimming took off 1 base at V and 4 bases at J, with 7 bases between the two ends. This CDR3 spans 13 amino acids.